This T cell receptor beta chain was recovered during a study of cytotoxic CD8 clonotypes in ibrutinib-treated CLL. As for the study in general: Of the patients, 10 to 12 were relapsed/refractory, under 16 treatment-naive and fewer than 18 IGHV unmutated.

Study observations and caveats: Public clonotypes were seen rarely and were contracted or stable on treatment.

V was clipped by 0 bases and J by 0 bases, with 7 bases between them. Per the germline V gene, CDR1 is GTSNPN and CDR2 is SVGIG (reference sequence). The CDR3 extends over 14 amino acids. With sequencing, the targeted depth ranged from 1 in 200,000 to 1 in 1 million T cells. Profiling relied on immunoSEQ multiplex PCR, and the TCRdb table lists in-frame clones only, not all of them. The repertoire has under 200,000 clones, about four fifths of them found once; the top ten carry about 5%. Concerning this clone: Its antigen is currently unknown.

The chain carries TRBV30 and TRBJ2-3, with D unclear. The TCR sequence derives from a human donor with chronic lymphocytic leukemia. Sequencing used PBMCs, obtained after 24 months of ibrutinib treatment. The DNA of the CDR3 is TGTGCCTGGAGTGTAGGTACTAGCACAGATACGCAGTATTTT. Translation gives CAWSVGTSTDTQYF.